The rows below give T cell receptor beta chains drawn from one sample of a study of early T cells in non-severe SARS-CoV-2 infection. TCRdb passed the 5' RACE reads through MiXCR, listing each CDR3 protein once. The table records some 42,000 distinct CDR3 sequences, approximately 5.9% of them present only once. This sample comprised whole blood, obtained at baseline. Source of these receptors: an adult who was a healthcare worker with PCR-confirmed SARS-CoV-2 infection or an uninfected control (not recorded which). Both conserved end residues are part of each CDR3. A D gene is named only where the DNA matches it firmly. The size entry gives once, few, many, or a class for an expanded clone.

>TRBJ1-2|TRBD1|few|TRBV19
CASSTRTGALSYGYTF
TGTGCCAGTAGTACCCGGACAGGGGCCCTTTCCTATGGCTACACCTTC
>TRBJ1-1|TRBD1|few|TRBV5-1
CASSPTTGEDTEAFF
TGCGCCAGCAGCCCGACGACAGGGGAGGACACTGAAGCTTTCTTT
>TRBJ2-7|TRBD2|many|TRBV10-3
CAISENGGTYEQYF
TGTGCCATCAGTGAGAACGGGGGGACCTACGAGCAGTACTTC
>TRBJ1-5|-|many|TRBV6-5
CASSPLGRGSNQPQHF
TGTGCCAGCAGTCCCCTAGGCAGGGGAAGCAATCAGCCCCAGCATTTT
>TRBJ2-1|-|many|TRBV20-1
CSARDHWGGSDEQFF
TGCAGTGCTAGAGATCACTGGGGGGGCTCCGATGAGCAGTTCTTC
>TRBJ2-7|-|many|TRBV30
CAWSKGSQRSPLF
TGTGCCTGGAGTAAAGGCAGCCAGCGTTCCCCCCTATTC
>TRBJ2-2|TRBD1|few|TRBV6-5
CASLRGFGTGELFF
TGTGCCAGCCTCAGGGGGTTCGGCACCGGGGAGCTGTTTTTT
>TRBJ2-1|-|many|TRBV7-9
CASSPEFGAGEQFF
TGTGCCAGCAGCCCCGAGTTTGGGGCAGGTGAGCAGTTCTTC
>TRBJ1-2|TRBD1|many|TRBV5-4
CASGDRGPYGYTF
TGTGCCAGCGGGGACAGGGGGCCCTATGGCTACACCTTC
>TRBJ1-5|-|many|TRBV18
CASSPLRNTGAGQPQHF
TGTGCCAGCTCACCACTCCGTAATACAGGTGCAGGACAGCCCCAGCATTTT
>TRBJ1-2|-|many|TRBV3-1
CASSQLGLDYGYTF
TGTGCCAGCAGCCAACTTGGACTCGACTATGGCTACACCTTC
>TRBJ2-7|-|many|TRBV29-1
CSVEGLEDEQYF
TGCAGCGTTGAAGGTCTAGAGGACGAGCAGTACTTC
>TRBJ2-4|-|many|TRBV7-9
CASGTENIAKNIQYF
TGTGCCAGCGGGACGGAGAACATAGCCAAAAACATTCAGTACTTC
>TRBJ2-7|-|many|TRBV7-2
CASSRIYEQYF
TGTGCCAGCAGTCGAATCTACGAGCAGTACTTC
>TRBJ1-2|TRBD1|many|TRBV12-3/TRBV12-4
CASSHRSRGRDYGYTF
TGTGCCAGCAGTCACCGAAGCAGGGGGCGCGACTATGGCTACACCTTC